A selection of T cell receptor beta chains follows, all from one sample in a study of Graves' ophthalmopathy and Graves' hyperthyroidism. TCRdb recomputed calls from the multiplex PCR reads with MiXCR, one row per CDR3 protein. The profile shows 500,000 to 800,000 distinct CDR3 sequences, about two fifths of them singletons. Sequencing used peripheral blood. These receptors were obtained from an adult man with Graves' ophthalmopathy. Each CDR3 is given with its conserved first and last residue. D genes are given only for firm matches. Clone size is shown for a subset of rows, as once, few, many or a class of expanded clone.

abundance,j_gene,d_gene,v_gene,CDR3aa,CDR3nt
many,TRBJ2-6,.,TRBV10-3,CAIGVRTPGANVLTF,TGTGCCATCGGGGTCCGCACTCCTGGGGCCAACGTCCTGACTTTC
many,TRBJ1-5,.,TRBV6-5,CASRFSSAQPQHF,TGTGCCAGCAGATTCTCTTCGGCTCAGCCCCAGCATTTT
many,TRBJ2-5,.,TRBV12-3/TRBV12-4,CASSATGVETQYF,TGTGCCAGCAGTGCGACTGGGGTGGAGACCCAGTACTTC
few,TRBJ2-5,TRBD2,TRBV29-1,CSVVGGGQETQYF,TGCAGCGTTGTGGGGGGAGGGCAAGAGACCCAGTACTTC
few,TRBJ1-1,.,TRBV10-3,CASSYDLEAAEAFF,TGTGCCAGCAGTTACGATCTGGAGGCGGCTGAAGCTTTCTTT
.,TRBJ1-1,.,TRBV7-9,CASSARSIGEQFF,TGTGCCAGCAGCGCGAGGTCGATCGGTGAGCAGTTCTTT
few,TRBJ2-6,.,TRBV7-3,CASSLRPPTGSHSVLTF,TGTGCCAGCAGCTTAAGGCCCCCTACCGGGTCGCATAGCGTCCTGACTTTC
many,TRBJ1-1,.,TRBV7-8,CASSPMGGPEAFF,TGTGCCAGCAGCCCGATGGGTGGCCCTGAAGCTTTCTTT
.,TRBJ2-5,.,TRBV10-2,CASAGHPGETQYF,TGCGCCAGCGCCGGGCACCCTGGCGAGACCCAGTACTTC
.,TRBJ2-1,.,TRBV7-3,CASSLIPGVYNEQFF,TGTGCCAGCAGCTTAATACCTGGGGTCTACAATGAGCAGTTCTTC
.,TRBJ2-6,.,TRBV12-3/TRBV12-4,CASSLESRGITSGANVLTF,TGTGCCAGCAGTTTGGAGTCGAGGGGGATCACCTCTGGGGCCAACGTCCTGACTTTC
.,TRBJ2-7,.,TRBV5-4,CACVEGSGYEQYF,TGTGCCTGCGTGGAGGGTTCGGGCTACGAGCAGTACTTC
.,TRBJ1-5,.,TRBV25-1,CASSDVGDGNQPQHF,TGTGCCAGCAGTGATGTAGGGGATGGCAATCAGCCCCAGCATTTT
few,TRBJ2-7,.,TRBV14,CASSQGRIFYEQYF,TGTGCCAGCAGCCAAGGCAGGATATTCTACGAGCAGTACTTC
.,TRBJ1-2,TRBD1,TRBV27,CASSSRDRVHGYTF,TGTGCCAGCAGTTCAAGAGACAGGGTTCATGGCTACACCTTC
.,TRBJ2-2,TRBD2,TRBV14,CASSQDQSGASGTGELFF,TGTGCCAGCAGCCAAGATCAAAGCGGGGCTAGCGGGACCGGGGAGCTGTTTTTT
many,TRBJ1-4,.,TRBV7-9,CASSQPDPGGALFF,TGTGCCAGCAGCCAACCCGACCCCGGCGGCGCACTGTTTTTT
few,TRBJ1-6,TRBD1,TRBV2,CASSFGDRGYNSPLHF,TGTGCCAGCAGTTTCGGGGACAGGGGCTATAATTCACCCCTCCACTTT
.,TRBJ2-5,TRBD1,TRBV10-3,CASSPLDRDAQETQCF,TGTGCCAGCAGCCCACTCGACAGGGATGCGCAAGAGACCCAGTGCTTC
.,TRBJ1-1,.,TRBV29-1,CSVAGGGEAFF,TGCAGCGTCGCAGGAGGGGGTGAAGCTTTCTTT
.,TRBJ1-1,.,TRBV19,CAWSVPTSPPPTNTEAFF,TGTGCCTGGAGTGTACCGACAAGTCCTCCCCCTACTAACACTGAAGCTTTCTTT
few,TRBJ1-1,.,TRBV30,CAWKAAYSFEAFF,TGTGCCTGGAAGGCTGCGTACAGCTTTGAAGCTTTCTTT
.,TRBJ1-1,TRBD1,TRBV2,CASSYGTDEAFF,TGTGCCAGCAGTTACGGGACAGATGAAGCTTTCTTT
.,TRBJ2-3,TRBD1,TRBV15,CATSRRTGSTDTQYF,TGTGCCACCAGCAGACGGACAGGTTCGACAGATACGCAGTATTTT
many,TRBJ2-7,.,TRBV7-9,CASSFEQARGTYGTYEQYF,TGTGCCAGCAGCTTCGAACAAGCTCGGGGGACTTACGGAACCTACGAGCAGTACTTC
once,TRBJ2-2,.,TRBV7-3,CASSLNAGSNTGELFF,TGTGCCAGCAGCTTAAATGCCGGGTCGAACACCGGGGAGCTGTTTTTT
many,TRBJ1-6,.,TRBV7-9,CASSLWPGSYNSPLHF,TGTGCCAGCAGCTTATGGCCGGGCTCCTATAATTCACCCCTCCACTTT
many,TRBJ2-7,.,TRBV9,CASSVALGITYEQYF,TGTGCCAGCAGCGTAGCTTTAGGGATCACCTACGAGCAGTACTTC
.,TRBJ1-2,.,TRBV7-3,CASSLSQGRGYTF,TGTGCCAGCAGCTTAAGCCAGGGGCGGGGCTACACCTTC
many,TRBJ1-1,.,TRBV19,CASSIQLQNTEAFF,TGTGCCAGTAGTATCCAACTCCAGAACACTGAAGCTTTCTTT
.,TRBJ1-2,TRBD1,TRBV15,CATSRDTGQGGGYTF,TGTGCCACCAGCAGAGATACCGGACAGGGTGGCGGCTACACCTTC
.,TRBJ1-6,TRBD1,TRBV9,CASRGQGRPGSSPLHF,TGTGCCAGCAGGGGACAGGGACGGCCCGGAAGTTCACCCCTCCACTTT
many,TRBJ1-2,.,TRBV7-2,CASSQGARGANYGYTF,TGCGCCAGCAGCCAAGGGGCAAGGGGAGCTAACTATGGCTACACCTTC
few,TRBJ1-3,.,TRBV5-5,CASSHRVSSGNTIYF,TGTGCCAGCAGCCACCGCGTGAGCTCTGGAAACACCATATATTTT
.,TRBJ1-3,.,TRBV4-1,CASSQGDLPSNTIYF,TGCGCCAGCAGCCAAGGGGACCTACCTTCAAACACCATATATTTT
many,TRBJ1-1,TRBD1,TRBV7-3,CASRRGPDTEAFF,TGTGCCAGCAGGAGGGGGCCGGACACTGAAGCTTTCTTT
many,TRBJ1-2,.,TRBV12-3/TRBV12-4,CASSLPSAGTYYGYTF,TGTGCCAGCAGTTTACCATCCGCAGGGACCTACTATGGCTACACCTTC
few,TRBJ1-1,.,TRBV12-5,CASGLQGNTEAFF,TGTGCTAGTGGTCTCCAGGGAAACACTGAAGCTTTCTTT
.,TRBJ1-2,.,TRBV25-1,CASSEFDSNYGYTF,TGTGCCAGCAGTGAATTCGACAGTAACTATGGCTACACCTTC
many,TRBJ2-7,TRBD2,TRBV6-5,CASSYWGSGETYEQYF,TGTGCCAGCAGTTATTGGGGAAGCGGGGAAACCTACGAGCAGTACTTC
few,TRBJ2-7,TRBD1,TRBV7-2,CASSIGQGVDEQYF,TGTGCCAGCAGCATTGGACAGGGGGTAGACGAGCAGTACTTC
many,TRBJ2-7,.,TRBV20-1,CSASPSGSSYEQYF,TGCAGTGCTAGCCCGTCCGGGAGCTCCTACGAGCAGTACTTC
.,TRBJ1-1,.,TRBV6-6,CAISADRSSEAFF,TGTGCCATCAGTGCCGACAGGAGCTCTGAAGCTTTCTTT
once,TRBJ2-7,.,TRBV15,CATRRARGPYEQYF,TGTGCCACCAGACGAGCGCGAGGACCCTACGAGCAGTACTTC
.,TRBJ1-1,.,TRBV19,CATTFSRGVGGVRSEAFF,TGTGCCACCACGTTTAGCAGGGGAGTGGGCGGGGTTCGCTCTGAAGCTTTCTTT
.,TRBJ2-2,.,TRBV10-3,CASSTRGPLGELFF,TGTGCCAGCAGTACCCGGGGCCCCCTCGGGGAGCTGTTTTTT
many,TRBJ2-7,TRBD2,TRBV20-1,CSARDGAGAYEQYF,TGCAGTGCTAGAGACGGGGCGGGAGCCTACGAGCAGTACTTC
.,TRBJ2-1,.,TRBV29-1,CSVEVGSSYNEQFF,TGCAGCGTTGAGGTGGGAAGCTCCTACAATGAGCAGTTCTTC
.,TRBJ1-1,.,TRBV5-5,CASRRAGTRGLVDTEAFF,TGCGCCAGCAGGAGGGCCGGGACAAGGGGCCTGGTGGACACTGAAGCTTTCTTT
.,TRBJ1-4,.,TRBV7-2,CASSHNGGGNEKLFF,TGTGCCAGCAGCCATAATGGCGGGGGTAATGAAAAACTGTTTTTT
.,TRBJ1-4,TRBD1,TRBV5-1,CASSWGQGTEKLFF,TGCGCCAGCAGCTGGGGACAGGGCACTGAAAAACTGTTTTTT
many,TRBJ1-1,.,TRBV10-3,CACVGQHEAFF,TGTGCTTGTGTGGGGCAGCATGAAGCTTTCTTT
many,TRBJ1-5,.,TRBV19,CASSQGGGIGNQPQHF,TGTGCCAGTAGCCAGGGAGGGGGTATAGGGAATCAGCCCCAGCATTTT